Listed here are 24 T cell receptor beta chains from one sample, sequenced in a study of blood T cell repertoires in COVID-19 (dated by TCRdb to 2020 to 2022). Library construction relied on the immunoSEQ multiplex PCR assay. The clones in this table, taken by TCRdb from immuneACCESS, are in-frame only. Not every clone is retained; where verified, under half of the shortfall comes from an unresolved V gene, and the cause of the rest is unknown. The sample data list approximately 130,000 clones, and approximately 81% of these were observed just once. The biggest ten clones account for roughly 9.1% of the sample. Sample: peripheral blood. These receptors were taken from a woman in her fifties or sixties with active or convalescent COVID-19.

The rearrangement joins TRBV5-1 to TRBJ2-7; 10 bases fit TRBD2. The CDR3 is made up of 14 amino acids. The junction had 0 bases not matched to a gene; V was cut back by 1 base and J by 2 bases. The germline gives CDR1 SGHRS, CDR2 YFSETQ. CDR3 sequence (DNA): TGCGCCAGCAGCTTGACTAGCGGGACCTACGAGCAGTACTTC. Its translation: CASSLTSGTYEQYF.

J is TRBJ2-5 and V is TRBV28; TRBD2 aligns across 8 bases. The CDR3 contains 19 residues. Germline V CDR1 and CDR2: MDHEN, SYDVKM. V lost 4 bases and J lost 1; bases outside the gene matches: 17. CDR3 region: CASSSVGQGHSGGQETQYF. Written as DNA, the CDR3 is TGTGCCAGCAGTTCCGTAGGTCAGGGGCACAGCGGGGGCCAAGAGACCCAGTACTTC. The full variable domain, with the rest looked up from reference TRBV28 and TRBJ2-5, is DVKVTQSSRYLVKRTGEKVFLECVQDMDHENMFWYRQDPGLGLRLIYFSYDVKMKEKGDIPEGYSVSREKKERFSLILESASTNQTSMYLCASSSVGQGHSGGQETQYFGPGTRLLVL.

J is TRBJ2-3 and V is TRBV29-1; 7 bases map to TRBD1. With V trimmed by 2 bases and J by 0 bases, 11 bases remained unmatched. The CDR3 is made up of 17 amino acids. The germline V gene encodes CDR1 SQVTM and CDR2 ANQGSEA. The chain's CDR3 is CSVESPRQGVSTDTQYF. CDR3 coding DNA: TGCAGCGTTGAAAGCCCCCGACAGGGCGTTAGCACAGATACGCAGTATTTT.

This clone is a singleton in its sample. The chain carries TRBV30 and TRBJ1-5; D is unclear. This CDR3 comprises 13 residues. Trimming removed 3 bases from V and 4 bases from J, with 10 bases in between. The germline gives CDR1 GTSNPN, CDR2 SVGIG (reference sequence). The CDR3, as DNA: TGTGCCTGGAGCCCCGGCGGGAATCAGCCCCAGCATTTT. Its protein is CAWSPGGNQPQHF.

The chain uses TRBV12-3 or TRBV12-4 and TRBJ1-2; D uncertain. CDR3 length: 12 amino acids. The germline V and J ends were trimmed by 5 bases and 3 bases, with 7 bases remaining between them. The CDR3 region has the DNA TGTGCCAGCAGTCACGGGGACTATGGCTACACCTTC. Its protein is CASSHGDYGYTF.

The chain has TRBV30 and TRBJ2-3; TRBD2 might be the D (5 bases). The CDR3 contains 16 residues. V gave up 3 bases and J gave up 0 bases, with 16 bases separating them. The V gene's germline CDR1 is GTSNPN and CDR2 SVGIG (reference sequence). CDR3 in amino acids: CAWSTSSTHSTDTQYF. Here the CDR3 DNA reads TGTGCCTGGAGCACCTCTAGCACCCATAGCACAGATACGCAGTATTTT.

The rearrangement uses TRBV28 and TRBJ2-2; D not resolved. With 6 bases removed from V and 1 base from J, the gap between germline ends came to 12 bases. This CDR3 has 15 amino acids. From germline, CDR1 is MDHEN and CDR2 SYDVKM. The CDR3 DNA sequence: TGTGCCAGCAGGACTGCTCGACTGAACACCGGGGAGCTGTTTTTT. It codes for CASRTARLNTGELFF.

The V gene is TRBV18, the J gene TRBJ2-3; D call uncertain. This CDR3 is built from 13 residues. Trimming took off 5 bases at V and 4 bases at J, with 10 bases between the two ends. CDR1 and CDR2 from the germline V gene are KGHSH and LQKENI. CDR3 sequence: CASSKPSADTQYF. CDR3 coding DNA: TGTGCCAGCTCAAAACCAAGCGCAGATACGCAGTATTTT. Full variable domain (rest looked up from reference TRBV18 and TRBJ2-3): NAGVMQNPRHLVRRRGQEARLRCSPMKGHSHVYWYRQLPEEGLKFMVYLQKENIIDESGMPKERFSAEFPKEGPSILRIQQVVRGDSAAYFCASSKPSADTQYFGPGTRLTVL.

V gene TRBV11-2 combines with J gene TRBJ1-4; weak D call: TRBD1 (6 bases). Germline V CDR1 and CDR2: SGHAT, FQNNGV. Trimming removed 4 bases at V and 7 bases at J, with 13 bases between. CDR3 length equals 14 residues. This CDR3 reads CASSWGRSTEKLFF. The CDR3 DNA follows: TGTGCCAGCAGCTGGGGGCGTTCGACTGAAAAACTGTTTTTT.

This chain joins TRBV6-2 or TRBV6-3 and TRBJ2-5; D not certain. The CDR3 totals 16 residues. Trimming took off 2 bases at V and 5 bases at J, with 18 bases between the two ends. Germline V lookup: CDR1 MNHEY, CDR2 SVGEGT. For the CDR3, the DNA is TGTGCCAGCAGTTACCGGCCGGCGGCCCTAAGGGAGACCCAGTACTTC. As protein: CASSYRPAALRETQYF.

In DNA, the CDR3 is TGTGCCAGCAGCTCTAACCAGGCAGATACGCAGTATTTT. Its translation: CASSSNQADTQYF. V usage is TRBV11-1 and J usage is TRBJ2-3, with D unresolved. The CDR3 covers 13 residues. The V gene's germline CDR1 is SGHAT and CDR2 FQDESV (reference sequence). The V and J ends lost 4 bases and 4 bases respectively, with 9 bases between them. The full variable domain, its missing parts supplied by reference TRBV11-1 and TRBJ2-3, is EAEVAQSPRYKITEKSQAVAFWCDPISGHATLYWYRQILGQGPELLVQFQDESVVDDSQLPKDRFSAERLKGVDSTLKIQPAELGDSAMYLCASSSNQADTQYFGPGTRLTVL.

The V and J genes are TRBV6-6 and TRBJ2-7; 11 bases match TRBD1. The germline V gene has CDR1 MNHNY and CDR2 SVGAGI (reference sequence). CDR3 length equals 15 residues. The J segment lost 6 bases and the V segment lost 4 bases, leaving 8 bases of the junction unmatched. Here the CDR3 reads CASSSSGQGVSEQYF. CDR3 nucleotides: TGTGCCAGCAGTTCCTCGGGACAGGGGGTCTCCGAGCAGTACTTC.

CDR3: CASGTSGRAGEQFF. DNA for the CDR3: TGCGCCAGCGGTACTAGCGGGAGGGCGGGTGAGCAGTTCTTC. The chain couples TRBV5-1 to TRBJ2-1; TRBD2 agrees at 13 bases. Trimming cost V 7 bases and J 9 bases; bases outside gene matches: 7. CDR1 SGHRS and CDR2 YFSETQ come from the germline V gene. This CDR3 comprises 14 residues.

The CDR3 region has the DNA TGTGCCAGCAGTTTATCGGAGGGGGCGGTTGGCTACACCTTC. Its protein is CASSLSEGAVGYTF. This chain joins TRBV27 and TRBJ1-2; 7 positions agree with TRBD1. The CDR3 has 14 residues. Germline CDR1 reads MNHEY; CDR2 reads SMNVEV (reference sequence). After removal of 0 bases from V and 7 bases from J, the junction contained 5 bases not matched to a gene.

This sequence joins TRBV28 and TRBJ2-6, with D hard to call. The length of the CDR3 is 13 residues. The germline V gene encodes CDR1 MDHEN and CDR2 SYDVKM. V lost 7 bases, J lost 0 bases, and 4 bases lay in between. This CDR3 reads CASTLSGANVLTF. The CDR3 coding sequence is TGTGCCAGCACCCTCTCTGGGGCCAACGTCCTGACTTTC.

The chain couples TRBV10-1 to TRBJ2-7; 13 nucleotides agree with TRBD2. V was clipped by 7 bases and J by 5 bases; unmatched bases: 8. CDR3 length equals 15 residues. The germline CDR1 and CDR2 sequences are WNHNN and SYGVQD (reference sequence). The CDR3 is CASKRGTSGNHEQYF. The CDR3 nucleotides are TGCGCCAGCAAGAGGGGGACTAGCGGGAATCACGAGCAGTACTTC.

The V and J genes are TRBV2 and TRBJ2-7; 12 bases agree with TRBD2. Germline-derived CDR1 and CDR2 are SNHLY and FYNNEI. This CDR3 has 16 residues. Trimming at V came to 2 bases and at J to 2 bases, leaving 4 bases not matched to a gene. The CDR3 region is CASSELLAGGPYEQYF. CDR3 DNA sequence: TGTGCCAGCAGTGAACTTCTAGCGGGAGGGCCCTACGAGCAGTACTTC.

In its sample, this clone was seen once. This CDR3 reads CSAQKNSENYGYTF. In nucleotides, the CDR3 is TGCAGCGCCCAAAAAAACTCCGAGAACTATGGCTACACCTTC. The genes are TRBV29-1 and TRBJ1-2; the D is unclear. The CDR3 totals 14 residues. Trimming took 7 bases from V and 2 from J, leaving 17 bases between them. Germline V CDR1 and CDR2: SQVTM, ANQGSEA. The whole variable domain, remainder taken from reference TRBV29-1 and TRBJ1-2, is SAVISQKPSRDICQRGTSLTIQCQVDSQVTMMFWYRQQPGQSLTLIATANQGSEATYESGFVIDKFPISRPNLTFSTLTVSNMSPEDSSIYLCSAQKNSENYGYTFGSGTRLTVV.

The V gene is TRBV9, the J gene TRBJ1-4; D might be TRBD1 (5 bases). V was shortened by 0 bases and J by 6 bases, with 15 bases between the two germline ends. The germline V gene has CDR1 SGDLS and CDR2 YYNGEE. The CDR3 length is 16 residues. CDR3 region: CASSVGIGQGDEKLFF. Written as DNA, the CDR3 is TGTGCCAGCAGCGTAGGGATCGGGCAGGGCGATGAAAAACTGTTTTTT.

The table lists this clone with a few counts. The V and J genes are TRBV6-2 or TRBV6-3 and TRBJ1-1, with 7 bases matching TRBD1. Per germline, CDR1 MNHEY and CDR2 SVGEGT. There are 14 residues in the CDR3. The J segment lost 5 bases and the V segment lost 0 bases, leaving 3 bases of the junction unmatched. This CDR3 reads CASSYSQGQTEAFF. CDR3 nucleotide sequence: TGTGCCAGCAGTTACTCACAGGGGCAGACTGAAGCTTTCTTT.

The V gene is TRBV18, the J gene TRBJ2-7; 12 nucleotides line up with TRBD2. Germline trimming cut 6 bases from V and 3 bases from J; bases unmatched to any gene: 6. Germline V gives CDR1 KGHSH, CDR2 LQKENI. The CDR3 consists of 15 residues. The CDR3 sequence: CASSRLAGEGYEQYF. The CDR3 region has the DNA TGTGCCAGCTCGCGACTAGCGGGAGAAGGCTACGAGCAGTACTTC.

V is TRBV10-3 and J is TRBJ2-7; 13 bases are a match to TRBD2. Germline V gene data show CDR1 as ENHRY and CDR2 as SYGVKD. The CDR3 covers 14 residues. Trimming cost V 6 bases and J 7 bases; bases outside gene matches: 6. The CDR3 DNA is TGTGCCATCAGCGAAGGACTAGCGGGGGATGAGCAGTACGTC. It yields the protein CAISEGLAGDEQYV.

This clone occurred a few times. The V call is TRBV3-1 (or the pseudogene TRBV3-2), the J call TRBJ2-3; 8 bases align to TRBD2. J was trimmed by 7 bases and V by 0 bases; bases with no gene match: 6. The germline V gene encodes CDR1 LGHDT and CDR2 YNNKEL (reference sequence). This CDR3 has 15 amino acids. This CDR3 is CASSQDTSGYNTQYF. Here the CDR3 DNA reads TGTGCCAGCAGCCAAGATACTAGCGGATACAATACGCAGTATTTT.

CDR3 amino acids: CASSLRAGWTKNIQYF. For the CDR3, the DNA is TGTGCCAGCAGCTTACGGGCGGGATGGACCAAAAACATTCAGTACTTC. The gene calls are TRBV11-2 and TRBJ2-4, with D perhaps matching TRBD2 (6 bases). V was pared by 2 bases and J by 2 bases, with 13 bases between. Germline V gives CDR1 SGHAT, CDR2 FQNNGV. CDR3 size: 16 residues.